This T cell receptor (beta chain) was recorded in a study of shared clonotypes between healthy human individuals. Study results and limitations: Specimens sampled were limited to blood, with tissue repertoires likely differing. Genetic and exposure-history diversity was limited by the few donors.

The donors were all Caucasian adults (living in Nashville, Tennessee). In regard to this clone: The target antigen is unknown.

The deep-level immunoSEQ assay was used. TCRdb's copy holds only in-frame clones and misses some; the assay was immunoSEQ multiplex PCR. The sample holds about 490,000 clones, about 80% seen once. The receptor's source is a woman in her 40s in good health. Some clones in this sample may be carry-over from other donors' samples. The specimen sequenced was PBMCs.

For the CDR3, the DNA is TGTGCCAGCAGCTCTGACAGAAACTACGAGCAGTACTTC. It translates to CASSSDRNYEQYF. The gene calls are TRBV5-6 and TRBJ2-7; possibly TRBD1 for D (5 bases). The CDR3 length is 13 residues. Trimming removed 3 bases from V and 3 bases from J, with 10 bases in between. Germline-derived CDR1 and CDR2 are SGHDT and YYEEEE.